This paragraph covers one TCR beta chain sequence. This sample was included in a study of blood T cell repertoires in COVID-19. For the study at large: PBMCs, B-cell-depleted T cells, or T cells provided the cDNA or gDNA that made up the material.

Original analysis: Reference gene primer amplification yielded estimated nucleated cell counts. Here immunoSEQ multiplex PCR was the method, and the copy in TCRdb shows in-frame clones only, minus some. The V and J calls and clone size come from that table; D and trimming were worked out from the DNA. The sample records about 480,000 clones, 85% to 90% being singletons. V was pared by 4 bases and J by 6 bases, with 9 bases of the junction left unmatched. The CDR3 contains 15 residues. Germline values: CDR1 SGHDN, CDR2 FVKESK. Seattle's cohort entered during active infection and was followed longitudinally.

This TCR was recovered from a woman aged 50 to 60 with COVID-19, enrolled during active disease. Sequencing was carried out using peripheral blood. This chain connects TRBV14 to TRBJ2-3; 8 nucleotides agree with TRBD2. This CDR3 reads CASSRGLAGRDTQYF. The CDR3 DNA reads as TGTGCCAGCAGCCGGGGATTAGCGGGGAGGGATACGCAGTATTTT. The variable domain in full, with the rest retrieved from reference TRBV14 and TRBJ2-3, is EAGVTQFPSHSVIEKGQTVTLRCDPISGHDNLYWYRRVMGKEIKFLLHFVKESKQDESGMPNNRFLAERTGGTYSTLKVQPAELEDSGVYFCASSRGLAGRDTQYFGPGTRLTVL.